These 25 T cell receptor beta chains were all obtained from the same sample, sequenced in a study of Graves' ophthalmopathy and Graves' hyperthyroidism. Amplification from RNA transcripts yielded the TCR beta CDR3 regions. HTBI-primed RT-PCR formed the first round, and a multiplex PCR formed the second. Each CDR3 protein gets one entry after TCRdb re-called the multiplex PCR reads with MiXCR. This table has hundreds of thousands of distinct CDR3 sequences, 35% to 50% appearing once. The sequencing sample was made of peripheral blood. The source of these receptors is an adult man with Graves' ophthalmopathy.

The chain is built from TRBV11-2 and TRBJ1-1; D not resolved. V was shortened by 4 bases and J by 3 bases, with 12 bases between the two germline ends. The CDR3 contains 14 residues. Germline V gives CDR1 SGHAT, CDR2 FQNNGV. The CDR3 DNA sequence: TGTGCCAGCAGCTGGGGATATCAGTACACTGAAGCTTTCTTT. Residues: CASSWGYQYTEAFF.

This chain links TRBV5-4 with TRBJ1-1; TRBD1 agrees at 8 bases. CDR3 length equals 17 residues. Germline V gene data show CDR1 as SGHNT and CDR2 as YYREEE (reference sequence). V trimming: 4 bases; J trimming: 4 bases; junction bases outside the gene matches: 15. CDR3 in DNA: TGTGCCAGCAGCACTACAGGGGGTACGACTCTCGGCACTGAAGCTTTCTTT. This sequence encodes CASSTTGGTTLGTEAFF.

The DNA for the CDR3 is TGTGCCAGCAGTCAACCCGGACAGGGTGATCAGGAGACCCAGTACTTC. This sequence encodes CASSQPGQGDQETQYF. The V gene is TRBV28, the J gene TRBJ2-5, with 8 bases identical to TRBD1. Germline V gene data show CDR1 as MDHEN and CDR2 as SYDVKM. J gave up 5 bases and V 5 bases, and 13 bases lay outside the gene matches. CDR3 size: 16 residues.

This clonotype was observed a few times. V usage is TRBV7-3 and J usage is TRBJ2-7; TRBD1 or TRBD2 may be the D gene (5 bases each). V was cut by 5 bases and J by 0 bases, with 14 bases left in between. CDR1 SGHTA and CDR2 FQGTGA come from the germline V gene. The CDR3 loop spans 15 amino acids. The CDR3 loop reads CASSPGWGDSYEQYF. The CDR3 nucleotides are TGTGCCAGCAGCCCGGGATGGGGCGACTCCTACGAGCAGTACTTC.

In regard to this clonotype: A much larger clone is a single base away; this may be a read error. The chain carries TRBV2 and TRBJ2-7; TRBD1 aligns across 8 bases. The J segment lost 1 base and the V segment lost 6 bases, leaving 11 bases of the junction unmatched. The CDR3 totals 16 residues. Per the germline V gene, CDR1 is SNHLY and CDR2 is FYNNEI. The CDR3 bases are TGTGCCAGCAGCCCGTCCCAAGGGACAGGTTCCTACGAGCAGTACTTC. This encodes CASSPSQGTGSYEQYF. The whole variable domain, filled in from reference TRBV2 and TRBJ2-7, reads EPEVTQTPSHQVTQMGQEVILRCVPISNHLYFYWYRQILGQKVEFLVSFYNNEISEKSEIFDDQFSVERPDGSNFTLKIRSTKLEDSAMYFCASSPSQGTGSYEQYFGPGTRLTVT.

In its sample, this clonotype was seen many times. The V call is TRBV2, the J call TRBJ2-2; a possible D gene is TRBD1 (6 bases). Per germline, CDR1 SNHLY and CDR2 FYNNEI. The V and J ends lost 5 bases and 4 bases respectively, with 11 bases between them. The CDR3 spans 14 residues. CDR3 DNA sequence: TGTGCCAGCAGTCTCCAGACAGGCACCGGGGAGCTGTTTTTT. Its protein is CASSLQTGTGELFF.

This clonotype has just one count. V usage is TRBV7-9 and J usage is TRBJ2-7; D is ambiguous. With the DNA end fitting TRBJ2-1 better, the J assignment may be wrong. The germline V gene has CDR1 SEHNR and CDR2 FQNEAQ (reference sequence). The CDR3 sequence is 12 residues long. DNA for the CDR3: TGTGCCAGCAGCTTCACTGACAATGAGCAGTTCTTC. It encodes CASSFTDNEQFF.

This clonotype has only one observation. The rearrangement uses TRBV15 and TRBJ1-5; D is ambiguous. The germline gives CDR1 LNHNV, CDR2 YYDKDF (reference sequence). The CDR3 contains 10 residues. Trimming pared 0 bases from V and 10 bases from J, leaving 1 base between. The CDR3 DNA sequence: TGTGCCACCAGCAGAGATCCCCAGCATTTT. This translates into CATSRDPQHF.

In its sample, this clonotype was seen many times. The chain joins TRBV5-8 to TRBJ1-2; the match to TRBD1 covers 9 bases. This CDR3 contains 14 residues. Germline V gives CDR1 SGHTS, CDR2 YDEGEE. The V and J ends lost 4 bases and 3 bases, in that order; junction bases with no gene match: 4. CDR3 nucleotides: TGTGCCAGCAGCGTGGGACAGGGAGACTATGGCTACACCTTC. This translates into CASSVGQGDYGYTF. Based on the CDR3 plus reference TRBV5-8 and TRBJ1-2, the full variable domain is EAGVTQSPTHLIKTRGQQATLRCSPISGHTSVYWYQQALGLGLQFLLWYDEGEERNRGNFPPRFSGRQFPNYSSELNVNALELEDSALYLCASSVGQGDYGYTFGSGTRLTVV.

This clonotype has a handful of counts. The junction shows a germline mismatch at one end, possibly a read error. The V call is TRBV4-1, the J call TRBJ1-1; D may be TRBD1 (6 bases). This CDR3 contains 16 residues. CDR1 MGHRA and CDR2 YSYEKL come from the germline V gene. The CDR3 nucleotides read TGTGCCAGCAGCCAATCTGGGGGGGCAAAGTACACTGAAGCTTTCTTT. Translating gives CASSQSGGAKYTEAFF.

The chain couples TRBV7-9 to TRBJ1-1, with TRBD1 matching 8 bases. The CDR3 spans 18 residues. CDR1 is SEHNR, CDR2 FQNEAQ, per germline (reference sequence). V lost 5 bases, J lost 1 base, and 15 bases stayed unmatched. CDR3 residues: CASSVEEPTGVGNTEAFF. The CDR3 region has the DNA TGTGCCAGCAGCGTTGAAGAGCCGACAGGGGTGGGGAACACTGAAGCTTTCTTT.

The chain links TRBV5-4 to TRBJ1-1, with D unresolved. Trimming took off 2 bases at V and 6 bases at J, with 11 bases between the two ends. Germline values: CDR1 SGHNT, CDR2 YYREEE (reference sequence). The CDR3 consists of 13 residues. Here the CDR3 DNA reads TGTGCCAGCAGCTTCGACCCGGGAGCTGAAGCTTTCTTT. Translated, it gives CASSFDPGAEAFF.

The chain employs TRBV9 and TRBJ1-2, with D maybe TRBD1 (5 bases). This CDR3 comprises 14 residues. The V gene lost 4 bases and the J gene lost 2 bases, with 12 bases spanning the gap. The germline gives CDR1 SGDLS, CDR2 YYNGEE. The CDR3 here is CASSTDEGNYGYTF. CDR3 DNA sequence: TGTGCCAGCAGCACAGATGAGGGGAACTATGGCTACACCTTC. Looking up the rest from reference TRBV9 and TRBJ1-2 gives the full variable domain: DSGVTQTPKHLITATGQRVTLRCSPRSGDLSVYWYQQSLDQGLQFLIQYYNGEERAKGNILERFSAQQFPDLHSELNLSSLELGDSALYFCASSTDEGNYGYTFGSGTRLTVV.

Note on this clonotype: With a much larger clone just one base away, this may be a read error. The rearrangement links TRBV29-1 to TRBJ1-4; D may be TRBD1 (5 bases). The CDR3 runs to 13 residues. The V end lost 4 bases, the J end lost 8 bases, and 14 bases lay between the germline ends. CDR1 and CDR2 (germline): SQVTM, ANQGSEA. CDR3 nucleotides: TGCAGCGTTGGGGGGGGGACGAGAGAAAAACTGTTTTTT. Translated: CSVGGGTREKLFF. Full variable domain (missing parts from reference TRBV29-1 and TRBJ1-4): SAVISQKPSRDICQRGTSLTIQCQVDSQVTMMFWYRQQPGQSLTLIATANQGSEATYESGFVIDKFPISRPNLTFSTLTVSNMSPEDSSIYLCSVGGGTREKLFFGSGTQLSVL.

The CDR3 loop reads CASSLTPSGTEAFF. CDR3 in DNA: TGTGCCAGCAGCCTGACTCCGTCGGGCACTGAAGCTTTCTTT. V usage is TRBV2 and J usage is TRBJ1-1, with D unresolved. V was shortened by 6 bases and J by 4 bases, with 15 bases between the two germline ends. The CDR3 length is 14 residues. Germline assignment: CDR1 SNHLY and CDR2 FYNNEI.

The chain links TRBV25-1 to TRBJ2-2; 7 nucleotides line up with TRBD1. There are 14 residues in the CDR3. Trimming removed 6 bases from V and 7 bases from J; junction bases left unmatched: 8. Germline assignment: CDR1 MGHDK and CDR2 SYGVNS. Here the CDR3 DNA reads TGTGCCAGCAGGCGACAGGGTTTCATCGGGGAGCTGTTTTTT. Translating gives CASRRQGFIGELFF.

The V call is TRBV24-1, the J call TRBJ2-5; 7 bases line up with TRBD1. CDR1 is KGHDR, CDR2 SFDVKD, per germline. J was trimmed by 2 bases and V by 3 bases; bases with no gene match: 5. This CDR3 has 15 residues. CDR3 sequence reads: CATSDPGTDQETQYF. CDR3 coding DNA: TGTGCCACCAGTGATCCCGGGACAGATCAAGAGACCCAGTACTTC.

The sample holds many counts of this clonotype. The chain is built from TRBV7-2 and TRBJ2-5; 8 positions match TRBD1. The germline V gene has CDR1 SGHTA and CDR2 FQGNSA. Trimming took 5 bases from V and 5 from J; bases not matched to a gene: 7. The CDR3 contains 14 residues. The CDR3 sequence is CASSPDRGMETQYF. CDR3 DNA: TGTGCCAGCAGCCCCGACAGGGGTATGGAGACCCAGTACTTC.

This chain links TRBV19 with TRBJ2-2; the D call may be TRBD1 or TRBD2 (5 bases each). Trimming took 4 bases from V and 2 from J, leaving 8 bases between them. Germline V lookup: CDR1 LNHDA, CDR2 SQIVND (reference sequence). The CDR3 totals 14 residues. Written as DNA, the CDR3 is TGTGCCAGTAGTAGGGACCCCAACACCGGGGAGCTGTTTTTT. The encoded protein is CASSRDPNTGELFF. The entire variable domain, with the rest obtained from reference TRBV19 and TRBJ2-2, is as follows: DGGITQSPKYLFRKEGQNVTLSCEQNLNHDAMYWYRQDPGQGLRLIYYSQIVNDFQKGDIAEGYSVSREKKESFPLTVTSAQKNPTAFYLCASSRDPNTGELFFGEGSRLTVL.

Note on this clonotype: Mismatch with germline at one junction end may stem from a read error. The chain has TRBV7-9 and TRBJ2-2; possibly TRBD1 or TRBD2 for D (6 bases each). The CDR3 contains 16 residues. Germline CDR1 reads SEHNR; CDR2 reads FQNEAQ (reference sequence). The CDR3 reads CASSLNGGLRTGELFF. The CDR3 bases are TGCGCCAGCAGCTTGAATGGGGGGCTAAGAACCGGGGAGCTGTTTTTT.

This clonotype has a count of ten or more. The chain combines TRBV5-6 with TRBJ1-1; TRBD1 might be the D (6 bases). The CDR3 runs to 14 residues. V dropped 1 base and J dropped 3 bases, with 10 bases sitting between them. Germline V gene data show CDR1 as SGHDT and CDR2 as YYEEEE. CDR3 DNA: TGTGCCAGCAGCTTGCCAAACAGGGACACTGAAGCTTTCTTT. Residues: CASSLPNRDTEAFF.

The table lists this clonotype with a few counts. This chain uses TRBV4-3 with TRBJ2-2; unclear D gene. V was trimmed by 0 bases and J by 7 bases, leaving 3 bases between them. Germline lookup yields CDR1 LGHNA and CDR2 YSLEER. The CDR3 sequence is 12 residues long. The CDR3 DNA sequence: TGCGCCAGCAGCCAAGATGACGGGGAGCTGTTTTTT. This codes for CASSQDDGELFF.

This clonotype was observed a single time. The chain recombines TRBV2 with TRBJ1-6; D possibly corresponds to TRBD1 (6 bases). In germline, CDR1 is SNHLY, CDR2 FYNNEI. Trimming removed 5 bases at V and 7 bases at J, with 21 bases between. The CDR3 has 17 residues. CDR3 in amino acids: CASSYPLGGGANSPLHF. CDR3 DNA sequence: TGTGCCAGCAGTTACCCGCTTGGGGGGGGGGCGAATTCACCCCTCCACTTT.

This clonotype was recorded many times. The V gene is TRBV7-2, the J gene TRBJ1-4; a weak D match, TRBD1 (5 bases). CDR3 length: 13 residues. CDR1 is SGHTA, CDR2 FQGNSA, per germline. V was cut by 2 bases and J by 8 bases, with 9 bases left in between. The CDR3 sequence: CASSLMGGEKLFF. CDR3 nucleotide sequence: TGTGCCAGCAGCTTAATGGGGGGAGAAAAACTGTTTTTT.

This clonotype was counted a few times. The chain couples TRBV25-1 to TRBJ2-5, with 8 nucleotides matching TRBD2. J was trimmed by 5 bases and V by 3 bases; bases with no gene match: 11. The CDR3 loop spans 16 amino acids. Germline lookup yields CDR1 MGHDK and CDR2 SYGVNS. CDR3 sequence reads: CASSDSAGGDRETQYF. CDR3 in DNA: TGTGCCAGCAGTGATAGTGCCGGGGGGGATCGGGAGACCCAGTACTTC.